This TCR beta chain was sequenced for a study of CD8+CD57+ T cells in acquired aplastic anemia. Profiling of TCR beta VDJ combinations and CDR3 sequences used genomic DNA as template. Each CDR3 protein gets one entry after TCRdb re-called the reads with MiXCR. This table holds some 220,000 distinct CDR3 sequences, roughly 35% found once. CDR1 is SNHLY and CDR2 is FYNNEI in the germline V gene. The CDR3 totals 15 residues. With V trimmed by 6 bases and J by 7 bases, 11 bases remained unmatched. Source material: sorted CD4+, CD8+, or CD8+CD57+ T cells (not recorded which) from PBMCs. The clonotype was recovered from a human donor in good health, serving as a control. The chain recombines TRBV2 with TRBJ1-2, with 10 bases identical to TRBD1. For the CDR3, the DNA is TGTGCCAGCAGCCGGGGACAGGGGATTGGCTGTGGCTACACCTTC. This gives the protein CASSRGQGIGCGYTF. Full variable domain (remainder filled in from reference TRBV2 and TRBJ1-2): EPEVTQTPSHQVTQMGQEVILRCVPISNHLYFYWYRQILGQKVEFLVSFYNNEISEKSEIFDDQFSVERPDGSNFTLKIRSTKLEDSAMYFCASSRGQGIGCGYTFGSGTRLTVV.